This T cell receptor (beta chain) was recovered during a study of blood T cell repertoires in COVID-19. Study-wide background: Sites across the United States, Italy and Spain contributed samples from acute and convalescent COVID-19. PBMCs, B-cell-depleted T cells, or T cells were the source of the cDNA or gDNA that made up the material.

Original analysis: How many nucleated cells were present was estimated from reference gene primer amplification. Profiled with immunoSEQ multiplex PCR; TCRdb holds only in-frame clones, not every one. V and J calls and clone size are as listed in that table; D and trimming were resolved from the DNA. The sample holds 300,000 or so clones, 90% seen once. Sequencing input: peripheral blood. The TCR was taken from a woman in her thirties or forties with acute or convalescent COVID-19.

The CDR3 nucleotides read TGCAGCGTTAATAGACAGGGGTTGAACACTGAAGCTTTCTTT. It is translated as CSVNRQGLNTEAFF. The chain links TRBV29-1 to TRBJ1-1; 8 bases match TRBD1. Germline CDR1 is SQVTM and CDR2 is ANQGSEA. V was clipped by 5 bases and J by 0 bases; unmatched bases: 5. This CDR3 is 14 amino acids long.